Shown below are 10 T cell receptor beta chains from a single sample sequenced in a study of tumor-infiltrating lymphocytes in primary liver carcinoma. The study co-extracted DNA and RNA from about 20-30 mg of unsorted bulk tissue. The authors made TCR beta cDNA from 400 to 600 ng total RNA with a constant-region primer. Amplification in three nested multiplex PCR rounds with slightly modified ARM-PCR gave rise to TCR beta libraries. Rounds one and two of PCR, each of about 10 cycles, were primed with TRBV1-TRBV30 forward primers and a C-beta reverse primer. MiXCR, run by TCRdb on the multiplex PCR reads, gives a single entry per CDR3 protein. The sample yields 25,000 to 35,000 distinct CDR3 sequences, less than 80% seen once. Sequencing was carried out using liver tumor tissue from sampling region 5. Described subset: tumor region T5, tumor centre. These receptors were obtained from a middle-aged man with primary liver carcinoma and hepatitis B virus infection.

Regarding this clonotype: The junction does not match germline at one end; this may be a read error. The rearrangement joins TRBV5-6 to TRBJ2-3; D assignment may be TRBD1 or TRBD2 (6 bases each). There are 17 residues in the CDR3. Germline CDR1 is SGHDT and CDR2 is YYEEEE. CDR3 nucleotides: TGTGCCAGCAGTTTGGGTCGGGGGCGTCTGAACATAGATACGCAGTATTTT. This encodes CASSLGRGRLNIDTQYF.

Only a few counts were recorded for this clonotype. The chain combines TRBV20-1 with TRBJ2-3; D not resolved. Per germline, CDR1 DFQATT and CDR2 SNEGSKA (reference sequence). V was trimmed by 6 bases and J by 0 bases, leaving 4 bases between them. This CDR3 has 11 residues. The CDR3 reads CSAESTDTQYF. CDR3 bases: TGCAGTGCCGAAAGCACAGATACGCAGTATTTT.

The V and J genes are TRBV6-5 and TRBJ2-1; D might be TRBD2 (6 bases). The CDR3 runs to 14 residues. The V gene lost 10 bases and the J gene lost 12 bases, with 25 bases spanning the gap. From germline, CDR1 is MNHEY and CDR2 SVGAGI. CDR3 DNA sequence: TGTGCCATCAGGGATAGGGTGAGCGGGCATGTGCAGTTCTTC. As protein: CAIRDRVSGHVQFF.

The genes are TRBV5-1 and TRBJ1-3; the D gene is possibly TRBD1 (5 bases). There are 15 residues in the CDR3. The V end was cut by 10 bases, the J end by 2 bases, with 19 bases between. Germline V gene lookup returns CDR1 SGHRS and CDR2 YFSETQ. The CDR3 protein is CAGTQNRNTGNTIYF. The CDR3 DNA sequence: TGCGCCGGCACTCAAAACAGGAATACTGGAAACACCATATATTTT.

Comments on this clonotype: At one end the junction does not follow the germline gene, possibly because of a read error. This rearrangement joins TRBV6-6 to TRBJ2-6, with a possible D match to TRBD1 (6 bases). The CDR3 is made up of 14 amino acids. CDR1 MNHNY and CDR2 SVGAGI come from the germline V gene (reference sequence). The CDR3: CACSYGLGAKVLTF. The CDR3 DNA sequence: TGTGCCTGCAGTTACGGGTTGGGGGCCAAGGTCCTGACTTTC.

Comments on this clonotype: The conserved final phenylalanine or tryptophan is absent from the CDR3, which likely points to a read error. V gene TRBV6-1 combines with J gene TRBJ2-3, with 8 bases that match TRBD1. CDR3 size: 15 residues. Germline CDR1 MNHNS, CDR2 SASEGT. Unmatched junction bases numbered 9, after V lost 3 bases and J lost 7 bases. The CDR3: CASSDETGVTNTQYL. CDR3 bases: TGTGCCAGCAGTGATGAGACAGGGGTGACAAATACGCAGTATTTG.

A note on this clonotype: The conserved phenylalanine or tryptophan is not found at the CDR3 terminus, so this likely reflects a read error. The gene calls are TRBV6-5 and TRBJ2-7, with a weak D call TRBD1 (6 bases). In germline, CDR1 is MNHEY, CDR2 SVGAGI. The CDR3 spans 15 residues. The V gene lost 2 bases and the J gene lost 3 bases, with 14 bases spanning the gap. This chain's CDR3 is CASSYATQGYYEQYI. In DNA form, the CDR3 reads TGTGCCAGCAGTTACGCGACCCAGGGGTACTACGAGCAGTACATC.

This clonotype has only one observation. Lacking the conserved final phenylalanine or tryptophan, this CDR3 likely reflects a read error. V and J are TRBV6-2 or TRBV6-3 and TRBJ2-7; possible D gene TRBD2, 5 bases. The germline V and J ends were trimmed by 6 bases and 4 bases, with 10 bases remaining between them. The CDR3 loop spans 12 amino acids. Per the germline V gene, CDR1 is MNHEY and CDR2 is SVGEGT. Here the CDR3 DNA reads TGTGCCAGCAGACGGGGTCCATACGAGCAGTACTTA. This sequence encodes CASRRGPYEQYL.

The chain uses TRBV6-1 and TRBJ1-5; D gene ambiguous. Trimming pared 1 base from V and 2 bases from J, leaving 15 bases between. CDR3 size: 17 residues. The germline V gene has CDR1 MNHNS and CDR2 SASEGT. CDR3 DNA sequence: TGTGCCAGCAGTGAAGATGAAGGGCGCGGAGGCAATCAGCCCCAGCATTTT. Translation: CASSEDEGRGGNQPQHF.

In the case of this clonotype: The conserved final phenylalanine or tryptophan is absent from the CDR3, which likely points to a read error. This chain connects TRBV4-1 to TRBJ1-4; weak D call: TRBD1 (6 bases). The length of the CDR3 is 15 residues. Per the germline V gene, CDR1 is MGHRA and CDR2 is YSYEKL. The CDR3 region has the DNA TGCGCCAGCAGCCAACACAGGGCGATTAATGGAAAACTGTTTTTA. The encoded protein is CASSQHRAINGKLFL.